Here is one T cell receptor (beta chain) with its context. This CDR3 has 15 residues. The V gene end was trimmed by 3 bases and the J gene end by 4 bases; junction bases not matched to a gene: 6. CDR1 is SEHNR, CDR2 FQNEAQ, per germline (reference sequence). Sequenced by immunoSEQ multiplex PCR; TCRdb stores in-frame clones only, minus some. The table lists under 35,000 clones, less than 90% of them singletons, with 8% in the top ten. These data are taken from a study of T cell changes during pregnancy in multiple sclerosis. The input for sequencing was CD8+ T cells from peripheral blood mononuclear cells, taken before pregnancy. The gene calls are TRBV7-9 and TRBJ2-3; 8 bases agree with TRBD2. The clonotype comes from a female donor with multiple sclerosis, enrolled in a pregnancy study. This CDR3 reads CASSLMAGGPDTQYF. In nucleotides, the CDR3 is TGTGCCAGCAGCTTGATGGCGGGGGGACCAGATACGCAGTATTTT.